These 22 T cell receptor beta chains were sequenced from one sample in a study of shared clonotypes between healthy human individuals. TCRdb's copy holds only in-frame clones and misses some; the assay was immunoSEQ multiplex PCR. The table has roughly 400,000 clones, 90% to 97% seen once; the top ten hold around 0.29%. Material: memory CD8+ T cells sorted from blood. The subset is: CD45RO+ cells pooled with CCR7-negative TemRA cells. The receptors derive from a young man in good health.

This chain uses TRBV28 with TRBJ1-2; the D is unclear. The germline V gene has CDR1 MDHEN and CDR2 SYDVKM. Trimming cost V 4 bases and J 2 bases, with 8 bases left between them. The CDR3 loop spans 13 amino acids. Here the CDR3 DNA reads TGTGCCAGCAGTTCTGGCAGGAACTATGGCTACACCTTC. It encodes CASSSGRNYGYTF.

The V gene is TRBV5-1, the J gene TRBJ2-3; TRBD2 aligns across 9 bases. Germline CDR1 is SGHRS and CDR2 is YFSETQ. This CDR3 is 18 amino acids long. J gave up 1 base and V 5 bases, and 14 bases lay outside the gene matches. The CDR3 DNA reads as TGCGCCAGCAGACCCTTGGCGGGAGGGGGTGTGGGCACAGATACGCAGTATTTT. Its translation is CASRPLAGGGVGTDTQYF.

For the CDR3, the DNA is TGTGCCAGCAGCTTAACGACTAGCGGGAATATCCCAGATACGCAGTATTTT. Translation gives CASSLTTSGNIPDTQYF. The chain is built from TRBV7-9 and TRBJ2-3; 11 bases line up with TRBD2. The CDR3 loop spans 17 amino acids. The germline CDR1 and CDR2 sequences are SEHNR and FQNEAQ (reference sequence). The trim removed 2 bases at V and 4 bases at J, leaving 8 bases unmatched.

The chain uses TRBV5-4 and TRBJ2-1; TRBD2 might be the D (6 bases). Germline assignment: CDR1 SGHNT and CDR2 YYREEE (reference sequence). Trimming took off 3 bases at V and 4 bases at J, with 14 bases between the two ends. This CDR3 region has 15 residues. In nucleotides, the CDR3 is TGTGCCAGCAGCTCCGGGAGAGGGCCTTACAATGAGCAGTTCTTC. Translation: CASSSGRGPYNEQFF.

The chain uses TRBV5-6 and TRBJ2-7; no clear D gene. Deletions cut 3 bases from V and 0 bases from J, with 13 bases between. Germline V lookup: CDR1 SGHDT, CDR2 YYEEEE. This CDR3 has 15 amino acids. The CDR3 is CASSWRGYSSYEQYF. In nucleotides, the CDR3 is TGTGCCAGCAGCTGGAGAGGTTACAGCTCCTACGAGCAGTACTTC.

The V call is TRBV11-3, the J call TRBJ2-1; D could derive from TRBD1 or TRBD2 (5 bases each). Germline CDR1 and CDR2: SGHNT and YENEEA. Trimming shortened V by 5 bases and J by 5 bases, and 13 bases separated the two germline ends. The CDR3 consists of 14 residues. CDR3 sequence (DNA): TGTGCCAGCAGCCGTGGGGGTCGGGACAATGAGCAGTTCTTC. This sequence encodes CASSRGGRDNEQFF.

J is TRBJ1-1 and V is TRBV5-1; unclear D gene. Germline lookup yields CDR1 SGHRS and CDR2 YFSETQ. This CDR3 region has 11 residues. Trimming removed 0 bases at V and 3 bases at J, with 0 bases between. This chain's CDR3 is CASSLDTEAFF. The CDR3 bases are TGCGCCAGCAGCTTGGACACTGAAGCTTTCTTT.

J is TRBJ2-6 and V is TRBV6-6; no clear D gene. The CDR3 is 16 residues long. Per the germline V gene, CDR1 is MNHNY and CDR2 is SVGAGI (reference sequence). V was clipped by 2 bases and J by 0 bases, with 8 bases between them. The CDR3, as DNA: TGTGCCAGCAGTTACAGGCTGACCTCTGGGGCCAACGTCCTGACTTTC. Encoded protein: CASSYRLTSGANVLTF.

The chain is built from TRBV19 and TRBJ2-7; TRBD2 matches at 14 bases. CDR3 size: 15 residues. Germline-derived CDR1 and CDR2 are LNHDA and SQIVND (reference sequence). With 6 bases clipped from V and 4 bases from J, the junction kept 5 bases outside the gene matches. CDR3 sequence reads: CASRKTSGREYEQYF. Written as DNA, the CDR3 is TGTGCCAGTAGGAAGACTAGCGGGAGGGAGTACGAGCAGTACTTC.

This chain uses TRBV10-3 with TRBJ1-1, with D perhaps matching TRBD1 (6 bases). V gave up 2 bases and J gave up 8 bases, with 9 bases separating them. From germline, CDR1 is ENHRY and CDR2 SYGVKD. The CDR3 runs 12 residues. The chain's CDR3 is CAISETGIEAFF. The CDR3 DNA reads TGTGCCATCAGTGAGACAGGGATAGAAGCTTTCTTT.

The V and J genes are TRBV6-6 and TRBJ2-7; 7 bases map to TRBD2. This CDR3 is 14 amino acids long. CDR1 and CDR2 from the germline V gene are MNHNY and SVGAGI (reference sequence). Trimming removed 4 bases from V and 5 bases from J; junction bases left unmatched: 8. The CDR3 is CASSSSSGKNEQYF. CDR3 in DNA: TGTGCCAGCAGTTCTTCAAGCGGGAAGAACGAGCAGTACTTC.

The CDR3 DNA sequence: TGTGCCAGCAGCCAAGAGCTAGCGGGAGCGGCAGATACGCAGTATTTT. Its protein product is CASSQELAGAADTQYF. The chain has TRBV14 and TRBJ2-3; 10 positions agree with TRBD2. Trimming at V came to 0 bases and at J to 4 bases, leaving 4 bases not matched to a gene. The CDR3 is 16 amino acids. Germline V gene sequence: CDR1 SGHDN, CDR2 FVKESK.

Concerning this clone: A clone one base away is much larger, so this may be a read error. This chain uses TRBV7-8 with TRBJ2-5, with unresolved D. The CDR3 is 10 residues long. V was shortened by 5 bases and J by 3 bases, with 1 base between the two germline ends. Germline CDR1 is SGHVS and CDR2 is FQNEAQ. The DNA of the CDR3 is TGTGCCAGCAGCGAAGAGACCCAGTACTTC. Amino acid sequence: CASSEETQYF.

The J gene is TRBJ2-2, the V gene TRBV6-6; possibly TRBD2 for D (6 bases). The CDR3 has 16 amino acids. The V end lost 0 bases, the J end lost 4 bases, and 12 bases lay between the germline ends. From germline, CDR1 is MNHNY and CDR2 SVGAGI (reference sequence). Here the CDR3 reads CASSYSLSGPTGELFF. The CDR3 bases are TGTGCCAGCAGTTACTCCCTTAGCGGACCCACCGGGGAGCTGTTTTTT.

This clone was observed once. The DNA of the CDR3 is TGCGCCAGCAGCCAAGGTGGATTATGGGAGACCCAGTACTTC. This codes for CASSQGGLWETQYF. The V gene is TRBV4-1, the J gene TRBJ2-5; no firm D call. Trimming stripped 1 base from V and 5 bases from J, with 11 bases between. Germline CDR1 and CDR2: MGHRA and YSYEKL. The length of the CDR3 is 14 residues.

The J gene is TRBJ2-1, the V gene TRBV10-2, with D maybe TRBD2 (5 bases). V lost 8 bases to trimming and J lost 7 bases, with 18 bases between them. The germline gives CDR1 WSHSY, CDR2 SAAADI. The CDR3 is 14 residues long. The CDR3 region is CASGRLAMWNEQFF. The CDR3 nucleotides are TGCGCCAGCGGGCGTCTAGCAATGTGGAATGAGCAGTTCTTC.

The V gene is TRBV13, the J gene TRBJ2-1, with D possibly being TRBD2 (5 bases). The V end lost 8 bases, the J end lost 0 bases, and 11 bases lay between the germline ends. The CDR3 sequence is 14 residues long. CDR1 is PRHDT, CDR2 FYEKMQ, per germline (reference sequence). CDR3 protein: CASGLGSSYNEQFF. In nucleotides, the CDR3 is TGTGCCAGCGGACTTGGGAGCTCCTACAATGAGCAGTTCTTC.

The CDR3 region has the DNA TGTGCCAGCAGCGTAGTGGCGGGAGGCACAGATACGCAGTATTTT. Protein product: CASSVVAGGTDTQYF. The chain is built from TRBV9 and TRBJ2-3; 7 positions match TRBD2. The CDR3 is 15 residues long. V lost 0 bases to trimming and J lost 1 base; unmatched junction nucleotides: 2. Germline V lookup: CDR1 SGDLS, CDR2 YYNGEE.

This sequence joins TRBV25-1 and TRBJ2-2; 9 bases match TRBD2. The junction had 5 bases not matched to a gene; V was cut back by 2 bases and J by 4 bases. Germline-derived CDR1 and CDR2 are MGHDK and SYGVNS. The length of the CDR3 is 16 residues. The CDR3 here is CASSEVSGRFTGELFF. CDR3 bases: TGTGCCAGCAGTGAAGTGAGCGGGAGGTTCACCGGGGAGCTGTTTTTT.

The V and J genes are TRBV30 and TRBJ2-3; a weak D match, TRBD1 (5 bases). Germline CDR1 is GTSNPN and CDR2 is SVGIG (reference sequence). This CDR3 region has 12 residues. V lost 5 bases to trimming and J lost 2 bases, with 8 bases between them. The CDR3 DNA follows: TGTGCCTGGCAGGGAAACACAGATACGCAGTATTTT. This gives the protein CAWQGNTDTQYF.

The chain recombines TRBV6-5 with TRBJ1-4; perhaps TRBD1 as D (5 bases). Germline CDR1 is MNHEY and CDR2 is SVGAGI. Trimming took off 5 bases at V and 12 bases at J, with 13 bases between the two ends. The CDR3 consists of 12 residues. The CDR3 loop is CASSNGGVQLFF. CDR3 sequence (DNA): TGTGCCAGCAGTAACGGGGGGGTACAACTGTTTTTT.

Worth noting for this clone: The sample carries other DNA sequences with the same CDR3. V is TRBV5-1 and J is TRBJ1-4, with D tentatively TRBD1 (5 bases). The CDR3 length is 12 residues. Trimming removed 0 bases from V and 8 bases from J, with 5 bases in between. Per the germline V gene, CDR1 is SGHRS and CDR2 is YFSETQ. CDR3 in DNA: TGCGCCAGCAGCTTGGGGGGCGAAAAACTGTTTTTT. This encodes CASSLGGEKLFF. The complete variable domain, with remaining parts taken from reference TRBV5-1 and TRBJ1-4, reads KAGVTQTPRYLIKTRGQQVTLSCSPISGHRSVSWYQQTPGQGLQFLFEYFSETQRNKGNFPGRFSGRQFSNSRSEMNVSTLELGDSALYLCASSLGGEKLFFGSGTQLSVL.